A single sample is the source of the 15 T cell receptor beta chains below, sequenced in a study of blood T cell repertoires in COVID-19. The table came from immunoSEQ multiplex PCR; TCRdb's copy has only in-frame clones and leaves some out. The data contain about 92,000 clones, 80% of them singletons. The sequenced sample consisted of peripheral blood. The origin of the receptors is a man aged 45-65 years who had recovered from COVID-19.

The rearrangement joins TRBV2 to TRBJ2-1; 15 bases line up with TRBD2. The CDR3 loop spans 16 amino acids. V trimming: 6 bases; J trimming: 4 bases; junction bases outside the gene matches: 4. Looked up from germline, CDR1 is SNHLY and CDR2 is FYNNEI. CDR3 residues: CASSGLAGGSYNEQFF. The DNA of the CDR3 is TGTGCCAGCAGCGGACTAGCGGGAGGGTCATACAATGAGCAGTTCTTC.

V is TRBV9 and J is TRBJ2-3, with TRBD1 identical over 7 bases. V was clipped by 4 bases and J by 0 bases; unmatched bases: 5. The CDR3 extends over 15 amino acids. Per germline, CDR1 SGDLS and CDR2 YYNGEE. The chain's CDR3 is CASSPRDSSTDTQYF. CDR3 bases: TGTGCCAGCAGCCCTCGGGACAGTAGCACAGATACGCAGTATTTT. Full variable domain (remainder filled in from reference TRBV9 and TRBJ2-3): DSGVTQTPKHLITATGQRVTLRCSPRSGDLSVYWYQQSLDQGLQFLIQYYNGEERAKGNILERFSAQQFPDLHSELNLSSLELGDSALYFCASSPRDSSTDTQYFGPGTRLTVL.

Judged by abundance, this clone is medium-sized (0.01 to 0.1%). The V gene is TRBV7-9, the J gene TRBJ2-1, with 7 bases aligning to TRBD1. The CDR3 runs 14 residues. V gave up 1 base and J gave up 7 bases; unmatched junction bases: 4. Germline V gives CDR1 SEHNR, CDR2 FQNEAQ (reference sequence). As DNA, the CDR3 is TGTGCCAGCAGCTTAGAGACAGGGATGAATGAGCAGTTCTTC. It yields the protein CASSLETGMNEQFF. The whole variable domain, remainder taken from reference TRBV7-9 and TRBJ2-1, is DTGVSQNPRHKITKRGQNVTFRCDPISEHNRLYWYRQTLGQGPEFLTYFQNEAQLEKSRLLSDRFSAERPKGSFSTLEIQRTEQGDSAMYLCASSLETGMNEQFFGPGTRLTVL.

The rearrangement joins TRBV11-1 to TRBJ1-5; no clear D gene. Trimming removed 1 base at V and 6 bases at J, with 7 bases between. CDR1 and CDR2 from the germline V gene are SGHAT and FQDESV (reference sequence). The CDR3 is 13 amino acids. In DNA, the CDR3 is TGTGCCAGCAGCTTAGTATCGGGTCAGCCCCAGCATTTT. It is translated as CASSLVSGQPQHF.

The CDR3: CASSVGLAGLGEQFF. CDR3 DNA sequence: TGTGCCAGCAGCGTAGGACTAGCGGGGTTGGGCGAGCAGTTCTTC. The genes are TRBV9 and TRBJ2-1, with TRBD2 matching 11 bases. The CDR3 loop spans 15 amino acids. V lost 0 bases, J lost 10 bases, and 6 bases stayed unmatched. Germline lookup yields CDR1 SGDLS and CDR2 YYNGEE.

The chain is built from TRBV5-4 and TRBJ2-5; 9 bases match TRBD1. CDR3 length: 16 amino acids. Germline CDR1 SGHNT, CDR2 YYREEE (reference sequence). Trimming cost V 3 bases and J 2 bases; bases outside gene matches: 8. CDR3 region: CASSSRDRVPQETQYF. CDR3 nucleotides: TGTGCCAGCAGCTCGCGGGACAGGGTACCTCAAGAGACCCAGTACTTC.

V usage is TRBV7-9 and J usage is TRBJ2-7, with 12 bases aligning to TRBD2. The CDR3 totals 16 residues. Germline V CDR1 and CDR2: SEHNR, FQNEAQ (reference sequence). The V and J ends lost 1 base and 5 bases, in that order; junction bases with no gene match: 6. CDR3 sequence: CASSLVSSGRAHEQYF. In nucleotides, the CDR3 is TGTGCCAGCAGCTTAGTATCTAGCGGGAGGGCCCACGAGCAGTACTTC.

The chain combines TRBV23-1 with TRBJ1-1, with a tentative D call TRBD1 (6 bases). TRBV23-1 is an open reading frame whose function is uncertain. This CDR3 has 16 amino acids. V dropped 0 bases and J dropped 2 bases, with 13 bases sitting between them. CDR3 protein: CASSQSWQGINTEAFF. CDR3 DNA sequence: TGCGCCAGCAGTCAATCGTGGCAGGGGATTAACACTGAAGCTTTCTTT.

This chain links TRBV7-2 with TRBJ1-2; the match to TRBD1 covers 8 bases. V shed 1 base and J 4 bases; nucleotides not matched to a gene: 5. This CDR3 region has 15 residues. The germline CDR1 and CDR2 sequences are SGHTA and FQGNSA. CDR3 sequence (DNA): TGTGCCAGCAGCTTAGGGACAGGGAGGAGCTATGGCTACACCTTC. Its translation is CASSLGTGRSYGYTF.

The V gene is TRBV12-3 or TRBV12-4, the J gene TRBJ2-2; D perhaps matches TRBD1 (6 bases). CDR3 size: 13 residues. V gave up 11 bases and J gave up 2 bases, with 12 bases separating them. CDR3 sequence reads: CAALRGNTGELFF. CDR3 sequence (DNA): TGTGCCGCCCTCAGGGGAAACACCGGGGAGCTGTTTTTT.

This clone occurred once. The J gene is TRBJ1-2, the V gene TRBV7-8, with D hard to call. V was pared by 8 bases and J by 5 bases, with 15 bases between. Germline lookup yields CDR1 SGHVS and CDR2 FQNEAQ. This CDR3 region has 13 residues. The DNA for the CDR3 is TGTGCCAGCGGCCAGGAGACCCAGTATGGCTACACCTTC. Translated: CASGQETQYGYTF.

The J gene is TRBJ2-1, the V gene TRBV19, with 9 bases that match TRBD2. In germline, CDR1 is LNHDA, CDR2 SQIVND (reference sequence). The CDR3 loop spans 15 amino acids. Trimming at V came to 6 bases and at J to 2 bases, leaving 5 bases not matched to a gene. CDR3 region: CASRTGLATYNEQFF. The CDR3 DNA sequence: TGTGCCAGTAGGACAGGACTAGCGACCTACAATGAGCAGTTCTTC.

The J gene is TRBJ2-1, the V gene TRBV19, with D maybe TRBD2 (6 bases). The germline V gene has CDR1 LNHDA and CDR2 SQIVND (reference sequence). The CDR3 is 16 residues long. V was trimmed by 0 bases and J by 9 bases, leaving 18 bases between them. CDR3 sequence reads: CASSIDLGRREVEQFF. The CDR3 nucleotides read TGTGCCAGTAGTATAGATCTTGGCCGAAGGGAGGTTGAGCAGTTCTTC.

The rearrangement uses TRBV19 and TRBJ1-2; D might be TRBD1 (6 bases). V was shortened by 2 bases and J by 4 bases, with 20 bases between the two germline ends. The CDR3 totals 17 residues. Looked up from germline, CDR1 is LNHDA and CDR2 is SQIVND (reference sequence). CDR3 loop: CASSITGTAVGVYGYTF. As DNA, the CDR3 is TGTGCCAGTAGTATAACAGGGACCGCGGTGGGCGTCTATGGCTACACCTTC.

The chain carries TRBV6-5 and TRBJ1-1; D perhaps matches TRBD1 (6 bases). The CDR3 is made up of 14 amino acids. Trimming took off 4 bases at V and 4 bases at J, with 13 bases between the two ends. Germline values: CDR1 MNHEY, CDR2 SVGAGI. The CDR3 region has the DNA TGTGCCAGCAGTTCCTACAGGGCCCCCACTGAAGCTTTCTTT. Amino acids: CASSSYRAPTEAFF.